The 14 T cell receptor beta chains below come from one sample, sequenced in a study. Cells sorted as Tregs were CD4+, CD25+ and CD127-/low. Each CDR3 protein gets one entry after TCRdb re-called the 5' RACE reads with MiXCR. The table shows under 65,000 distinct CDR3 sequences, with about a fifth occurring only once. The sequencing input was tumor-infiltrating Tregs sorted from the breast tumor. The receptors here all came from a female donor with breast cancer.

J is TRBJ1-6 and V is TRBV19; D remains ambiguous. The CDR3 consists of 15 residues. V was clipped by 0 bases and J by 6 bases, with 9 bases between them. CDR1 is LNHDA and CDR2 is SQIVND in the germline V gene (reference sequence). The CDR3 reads CASSIEDDANSPLHF. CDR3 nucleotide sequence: TGTGCCAGTAGTATAGAGGACGATGCTAATTCACCCCTCCACTTT.

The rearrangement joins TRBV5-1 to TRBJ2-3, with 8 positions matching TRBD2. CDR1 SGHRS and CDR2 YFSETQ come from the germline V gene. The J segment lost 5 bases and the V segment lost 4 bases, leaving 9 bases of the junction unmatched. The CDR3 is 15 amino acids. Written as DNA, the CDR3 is TGCGCCAGCAGCCGGGGAGCGGGAGTGGGAGATACGCAGTATTTT. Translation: CASSRGAGVGDTQYF.

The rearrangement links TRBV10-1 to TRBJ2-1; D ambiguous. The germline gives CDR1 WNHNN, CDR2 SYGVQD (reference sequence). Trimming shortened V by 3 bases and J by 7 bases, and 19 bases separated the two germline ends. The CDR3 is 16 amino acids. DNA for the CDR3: TGCGCCAGCAGTGATTGGGTTTTGGAACCCTGGAATGAGCAGTTCTTC. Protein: CASSDWVLEPWNEQFF.

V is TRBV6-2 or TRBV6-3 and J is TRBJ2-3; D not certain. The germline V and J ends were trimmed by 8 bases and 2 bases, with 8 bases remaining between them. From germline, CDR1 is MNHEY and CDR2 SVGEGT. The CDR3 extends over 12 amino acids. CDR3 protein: CASEKDTDTQYF. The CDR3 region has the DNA TGTGCCAGCGAGAAAGACACAGATACGCAGTATTTT.

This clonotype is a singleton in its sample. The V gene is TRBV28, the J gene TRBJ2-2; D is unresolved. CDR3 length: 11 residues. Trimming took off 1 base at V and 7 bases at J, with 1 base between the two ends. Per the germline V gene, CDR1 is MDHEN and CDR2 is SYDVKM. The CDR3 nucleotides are TGTGCCAGCAGTTTATTCGGGGAGCTGTTTTTT. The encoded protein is CASSLFGELFF. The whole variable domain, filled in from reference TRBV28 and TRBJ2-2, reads DVKVTQSSRYLVKRTGEKVFLECVQDMDHENMFWYRQDPGLGLRLIYFSYDVKMKEKGDIPEGYSVSREKKERFSLILESASTNQTSMYLCASSLFGELFFGEGSRLTVL.

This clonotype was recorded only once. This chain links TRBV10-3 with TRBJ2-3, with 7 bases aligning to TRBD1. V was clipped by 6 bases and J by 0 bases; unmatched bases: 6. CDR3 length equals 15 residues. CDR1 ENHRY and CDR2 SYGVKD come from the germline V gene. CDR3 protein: CAIRRGQESTDTQYF. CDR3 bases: TGTGCCATCAGGCGCGGACAGGAGAGCACAGATACGCAGTATTTT.

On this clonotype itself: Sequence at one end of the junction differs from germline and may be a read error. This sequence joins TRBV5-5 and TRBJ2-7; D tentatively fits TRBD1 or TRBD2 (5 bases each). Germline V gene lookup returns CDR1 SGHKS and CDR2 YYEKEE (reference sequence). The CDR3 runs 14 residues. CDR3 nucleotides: TGTGCCAGCAGCAAGTCAGGGAGAGCCTACGAGCATTACTTC. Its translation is CASSKSGRAYEHYF. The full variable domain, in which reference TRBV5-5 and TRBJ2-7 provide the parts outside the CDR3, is DAGVTQSPTHLIKTRGQQVTLRCSPISGHKSVSWYQQVLGQGPQFIFQYYEKEERGRGNFPDRFSARQFPNYSSELNVNALLLGDSALYLCASSKSGRAYEHYFGPGTRLTVT.

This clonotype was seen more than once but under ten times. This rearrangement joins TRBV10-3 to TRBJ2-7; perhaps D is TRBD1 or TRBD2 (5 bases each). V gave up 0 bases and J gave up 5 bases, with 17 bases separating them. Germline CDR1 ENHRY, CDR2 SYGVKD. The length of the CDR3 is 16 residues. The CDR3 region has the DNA TGTGCCATCAGTGAGTCGATTCTGTCGGGGCCCAACGAGCAGTACTTC. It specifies CAISESILSGPNEQYF.

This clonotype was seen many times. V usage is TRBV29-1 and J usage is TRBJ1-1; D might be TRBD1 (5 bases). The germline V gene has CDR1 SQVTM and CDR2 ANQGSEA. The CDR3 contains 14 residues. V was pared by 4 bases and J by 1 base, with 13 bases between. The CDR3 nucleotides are TGCAGCGTTGTTTTAGCCACAGGGAACACTGAAGCTTTCTTT. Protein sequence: CSVVLATGNTEAFF.

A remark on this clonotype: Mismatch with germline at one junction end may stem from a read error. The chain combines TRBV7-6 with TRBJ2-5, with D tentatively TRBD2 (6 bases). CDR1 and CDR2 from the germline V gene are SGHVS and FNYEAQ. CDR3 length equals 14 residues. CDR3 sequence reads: CASSLRRDGETPYF. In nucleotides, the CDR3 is TGTGCCAGCAGCTTACGGCGGGATGGGGAGACCCCGTACTTC.

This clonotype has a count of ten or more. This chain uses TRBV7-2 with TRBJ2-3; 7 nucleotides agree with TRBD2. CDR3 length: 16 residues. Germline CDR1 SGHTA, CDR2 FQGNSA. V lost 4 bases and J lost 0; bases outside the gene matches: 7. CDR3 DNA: TGTGCCAGCAGCTCCGTAGCGGGTCAGAGCACAGATACGCAGTATTTT. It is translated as CASSSVAGQSTDTQYF.

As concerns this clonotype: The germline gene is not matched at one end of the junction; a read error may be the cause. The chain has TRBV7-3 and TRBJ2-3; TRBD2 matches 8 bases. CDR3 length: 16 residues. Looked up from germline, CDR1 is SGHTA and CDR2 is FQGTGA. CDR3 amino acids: CACSLSGGRYTDTQYF. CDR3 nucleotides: TGTGCCTGCAGCTTATCCGGCGGGAGGTACACAGATACGCAGTATTTT.

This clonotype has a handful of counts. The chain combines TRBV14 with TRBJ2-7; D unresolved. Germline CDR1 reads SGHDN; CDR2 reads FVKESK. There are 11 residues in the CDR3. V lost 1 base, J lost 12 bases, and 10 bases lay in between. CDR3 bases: TGTGCCAGCAGCCAAGCCCTCCTGAGGTACTTC. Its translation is CASSQALLRYF.

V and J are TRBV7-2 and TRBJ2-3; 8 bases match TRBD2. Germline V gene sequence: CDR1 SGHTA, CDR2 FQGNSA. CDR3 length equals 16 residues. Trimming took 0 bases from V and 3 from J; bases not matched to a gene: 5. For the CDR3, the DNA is TGTGCCAGCAGCTTAGCTTTACTAGCGGCTACAGATACGCAGTATTTT. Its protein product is CASSLALLAATDTQYF.